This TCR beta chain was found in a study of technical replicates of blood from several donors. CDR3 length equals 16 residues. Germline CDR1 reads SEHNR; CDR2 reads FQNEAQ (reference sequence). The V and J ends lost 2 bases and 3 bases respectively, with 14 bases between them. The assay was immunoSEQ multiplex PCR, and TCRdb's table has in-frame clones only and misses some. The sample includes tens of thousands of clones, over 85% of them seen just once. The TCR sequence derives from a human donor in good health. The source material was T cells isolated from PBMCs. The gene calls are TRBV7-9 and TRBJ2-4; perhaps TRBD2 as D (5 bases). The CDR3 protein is CASSLQSSGDKNIQYF. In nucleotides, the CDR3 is TGTGCCAGCAGCTTACAATCCTCCGGGGACAAAAACATTCAGTACTTC.